This TCR beta chain emerged from a study of T cell responses to AZD1222 COVID-19 vaccine. From germline, CDR1 is MDHEN and CDR2 SYDVKM. The CDR3 is made up of 13 amino acids. V was clipped by 5 bases and J by 8 bases, with 12 bases between them. Concerning this clone: Its cognate antigen is unknown.

Sequencing used immunoSEQ multiplex PCR; TCRdb keeps in-frame clones, though not all of them. The sample includes approximately 90,000 clones, roughly 85% of them seen just once. Study outcomes and limitations: It should be noted that donors were predominantly white British and more often female, and clonal diversity was possibly underestimated. Vaccination with two AZD1222 doses was followed by a rise in Spike-specific TCR breadth and depth.

The receptor was isolated from an adult in good health. This sequence joins TRBV28 and TRBJ2-2; D gene uncertain. Material: peripheral blood, obtained on day 0 of AZD1222 vaccination. CDR3 nucleotide sequence: TGTGCCAGCAGTCGTTATCCACGGGGGGAGCTGTTTTTT. Translating gives CASSRYPRGELFF.